The clone carrying this T cell receptor (beta chain) was picked up a small number of times. The record originates from a study of blood T cell repertoires in COVID-19. TCRdb's table, derived via immunoSEQ multiplex PCR, lists solely in-frame clones and lacks some. The data show 45,000 or so clones, more than 65% seen once. V lost 8 bases to trimming and J lost 5 bases, with 9 bases between them. Germline-derived CDR1 and CDR2 are SNHLY and FYNNEI. This CDR3 is built from 12 residues. This receptor was obtained from an elderly man with acute or convalescent COVID-19. Sequencing input: peripheral blood. The chain uses TRBV2 and TRBJ2-2, with D hard to call. CDR3: CASLPVTGELFF. CDR3 coding DNA: TGTGCCAGCCTCCCGGTTACCGGGGAGCTGTTTTTT.